Listed below are T cell receptor beta chains from one sample, sequenced in a study of cytomegalovirus exposure and HLA in healthy donors. Libraries were prepared by immunoSEQ multiplex PCR; TCRdb keeps only in-frame clonotypes and omits some of them. The sample has around 200,000 clones, approximately 86% seen once; the top ten hold around 0.3%. Specimen: PBMCs. Source of these receptors: a woman aged 25 to 45 in good health and CMV-seronegative. Both conserved end residues are part of each CDR3. The D gene is left open where the match is weak. Rows may omit the clone size; those that give it use once, few, many or a size class.

>TRBV5-1|.|.|TRBJ2-2
TGCGCCAGCAGCTTGGATCAGGTGAACACCGGGGAGCTGTTTTTT
CASSLDQVNTGELFF
>TRBV7-7|once|TRBD1|TRBJ2-1
TGTGCTAGCAGCTTAGCGACAGGGGAGGATGCGGTTCGTGAGCAGTTCTTC
CASSLATGEDAVREQFF
>TRBV2|.|.|TRBJ2-5
TGTGCCAGCAGTGAAGCTCGGGTAGGCCAAGAGACCCAGTACTTC
CASSEARVGQETQYF
>TRBV28|.|.|TRBJ1-1
TGTGCCAGCAGTATTCCGGGACAGAACACTGAAGCTTTCTTT
CASSIPGQNTEAFF
>TRBV11-3|.|.|TRBJ2-7
TGTGCCAGCAGCTCCCTAATGGGGACACCCAATTCCCCCTACGAGCAGTACTTC
CASSSLMGTPNSPYEQYF
>TRBV10-1|.|.|TRBJ2-7
TGCGCCAGCAGTGACCCCGGGTTCTCCTACGAGCAGTACTTC
CASSDPGFSYEQYF
>TRBV6-1|.|.|TRBJ2-1
TGTGCCAGCAGTGAACGCCCCGCGGGATCCTACAATGAGCAGTTCTTC
CASSERPAGSYNEQFF
>TRBV11-2|few|TRBD1|TRBJ2-7
TGTGCCAGCAGCTTCGGACAGGTCGAGTCCCCCTACGAGCAGTACTTC
CASSFGQVESPYEQYF
>TRBV5-1|.|.|TRBJ2-3
TGCGCCAGCAGCCCAAGGACTACCCGGGGTGCAGATACGCAGTATTTT
CASSPRTTRGADTQYF
>TRBV27|.|.|TRBJ2-6
TGTGCCAGCAGTTTGGAGGGCAGTTTAGCCCCTGGGGCCAACGTCCTGACTTTC
CASSLEGSLAPGANVLTF
>TRBV28|.|.|TRBJ1-2
TGTGCCAGCAGTTACGGGGTGGGAGGCTACACCTTC
CASSYGVGGYTF
>TRBV11-2|.|.|TRBJ1-5
TGTGCCAGCAGCTCCCCCGGGGAGGCTCAGCCCCAGCATTTT
CASSSPGEAQPQHF
>TRBV5-8|.|TRBD2|TRBJ2-1
TGTGCCAGCAGCACTGGGACTAGCGACAACAATGAGCAGTTCTTC
CASSTGTSDNNEQFF
>TRBV2|.|TRBD1|TRBJ2-7
TGTGCCAGCAGTGAACGCAGGGGGCAGAGGGAGCAGTACTTC
CASSERRGQREQYF
>TRBV7-2|once|TRBD2|TRBJ2-1
TGTGCCAGCAGCCCCGGACTAGCGGGTACCTACAATGAGCAGTTCTTC
CASSPGLAGTYNEQFF